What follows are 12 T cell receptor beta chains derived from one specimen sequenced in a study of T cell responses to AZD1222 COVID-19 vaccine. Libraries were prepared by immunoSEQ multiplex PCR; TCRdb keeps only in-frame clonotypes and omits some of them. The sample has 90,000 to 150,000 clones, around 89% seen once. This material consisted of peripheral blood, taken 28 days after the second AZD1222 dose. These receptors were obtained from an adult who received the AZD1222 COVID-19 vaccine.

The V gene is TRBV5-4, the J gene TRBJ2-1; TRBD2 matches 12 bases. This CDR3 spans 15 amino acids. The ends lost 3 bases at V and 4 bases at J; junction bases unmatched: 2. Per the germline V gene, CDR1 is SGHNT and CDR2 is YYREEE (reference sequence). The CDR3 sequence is CASSSGTSGYNEQFF. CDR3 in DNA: TGTGCCAGCAGCTCCGGGACTAGCGGGTACAATGAGCAGTTCTTC. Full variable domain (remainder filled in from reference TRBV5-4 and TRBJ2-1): ETGVTQSPTHLIKTRGQQVTLRCSSQSGHNTVSWYQQALGQGPQFIFQYYREEENGRGNFPPRFSGLQFPNYSSELNVNALELDDSALYLCASSSGTSGYNEQFFGPGTRLTVL.

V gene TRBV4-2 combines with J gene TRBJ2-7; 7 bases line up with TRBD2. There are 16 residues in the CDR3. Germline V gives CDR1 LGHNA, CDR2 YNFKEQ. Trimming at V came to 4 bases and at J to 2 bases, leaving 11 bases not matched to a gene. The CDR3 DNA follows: TGTGCCAGCAGCCCAGAGGGCGGGGGACTCACCTACGAGCAGTACTTC. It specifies CASSPEGGGLTYEQYF.

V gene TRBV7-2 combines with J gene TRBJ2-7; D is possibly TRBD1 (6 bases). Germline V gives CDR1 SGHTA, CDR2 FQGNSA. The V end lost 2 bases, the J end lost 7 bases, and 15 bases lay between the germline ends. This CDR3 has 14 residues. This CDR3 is CASSLIQGQGEQYF. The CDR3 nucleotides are TGTGCCAGCAGCTTAATTCAGGGGCAGGGGGAGCAGTACTTC.

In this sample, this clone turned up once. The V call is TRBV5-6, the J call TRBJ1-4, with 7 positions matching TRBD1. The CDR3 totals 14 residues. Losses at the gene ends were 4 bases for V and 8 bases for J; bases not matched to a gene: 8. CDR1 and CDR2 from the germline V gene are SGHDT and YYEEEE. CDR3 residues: CASSNTGEREKLFF. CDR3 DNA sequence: TGTGCCAGCAGCAACACAGGGGAGAGGGAAAAACTGTTTTTT.

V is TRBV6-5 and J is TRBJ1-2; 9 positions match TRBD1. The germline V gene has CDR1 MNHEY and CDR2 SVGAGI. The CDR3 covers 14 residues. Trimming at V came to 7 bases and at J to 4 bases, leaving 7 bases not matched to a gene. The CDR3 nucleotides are TGTGCCAGCACCTCACAGGGGGCTGGCTATGGCTACACCTTC. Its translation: CASTSQGAGYGYTF.

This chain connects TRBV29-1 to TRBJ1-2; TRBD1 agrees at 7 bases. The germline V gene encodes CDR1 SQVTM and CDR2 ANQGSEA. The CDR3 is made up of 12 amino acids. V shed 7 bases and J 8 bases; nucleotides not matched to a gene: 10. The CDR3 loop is CSAIPQGGGYTF. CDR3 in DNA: TGCAGCGCAATACCCCAGGGGGGGGGCTACACCTTC.

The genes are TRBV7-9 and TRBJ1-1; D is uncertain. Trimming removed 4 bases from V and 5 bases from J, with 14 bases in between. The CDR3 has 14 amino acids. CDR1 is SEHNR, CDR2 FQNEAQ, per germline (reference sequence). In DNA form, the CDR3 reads TGTGCCAGCAGCTCCATAGGATCGGGGACTGAAGCTTTCTTT. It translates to CASSSIGSGTEAFF.

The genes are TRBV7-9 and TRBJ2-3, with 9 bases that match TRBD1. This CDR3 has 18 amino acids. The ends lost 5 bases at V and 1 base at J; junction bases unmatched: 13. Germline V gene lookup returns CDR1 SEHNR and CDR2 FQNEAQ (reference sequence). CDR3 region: CASSARHRGDRGTDTQYF. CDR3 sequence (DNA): TGTGCCAGCAGCGCTCGCCATAGAGGGGACAGGGGCACAGATACGCAGTATTTT. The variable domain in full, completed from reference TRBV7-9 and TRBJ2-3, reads DTGVSQNPRHKITKRGQNVTFRCDPISEHNRLYWYRQTLGQGPEFLTYFQNEAQLEKSRLLSDRFSAERPKGSFSTLEIQRTEQGDSAMYLCASSARHRGDRGTDTQYFGPGTRLTVL.

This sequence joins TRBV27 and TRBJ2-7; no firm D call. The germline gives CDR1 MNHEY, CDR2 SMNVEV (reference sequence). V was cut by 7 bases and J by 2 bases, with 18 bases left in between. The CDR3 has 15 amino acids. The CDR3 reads CASTSAVGSTYEQYF. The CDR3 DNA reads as TGTGCCAGCACCTCCGCGGTCGGGTCGACCTACGAGCAGTACTTC.

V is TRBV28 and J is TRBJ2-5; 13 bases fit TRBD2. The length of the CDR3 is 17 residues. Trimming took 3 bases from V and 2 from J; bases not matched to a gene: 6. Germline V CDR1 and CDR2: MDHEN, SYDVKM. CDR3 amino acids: CASSFSPGLAGQETQYF. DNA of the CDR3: TGTGCCAGCAGTTTTTCCCCGGGACTAGCGGGGCAAGAGACCCAGTACTTC.

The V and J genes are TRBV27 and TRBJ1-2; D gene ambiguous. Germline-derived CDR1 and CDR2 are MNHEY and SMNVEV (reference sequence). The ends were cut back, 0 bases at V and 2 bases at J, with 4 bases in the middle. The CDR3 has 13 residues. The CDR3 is CASSLSGNYGYTF. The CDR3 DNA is TGTGCCAGCAGTTTATCAGGGAACTATGGCTACACCTTC.

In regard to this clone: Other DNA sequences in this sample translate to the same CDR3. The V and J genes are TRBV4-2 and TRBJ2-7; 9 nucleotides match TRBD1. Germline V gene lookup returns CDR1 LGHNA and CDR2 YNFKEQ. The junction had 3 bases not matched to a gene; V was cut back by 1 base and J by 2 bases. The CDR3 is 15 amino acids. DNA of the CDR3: TGTGCCAGCAGCCAAGTTGGGACAGGGCCCTACGAGCAGTACTTC. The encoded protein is CASSQVGTGPYEQYF.